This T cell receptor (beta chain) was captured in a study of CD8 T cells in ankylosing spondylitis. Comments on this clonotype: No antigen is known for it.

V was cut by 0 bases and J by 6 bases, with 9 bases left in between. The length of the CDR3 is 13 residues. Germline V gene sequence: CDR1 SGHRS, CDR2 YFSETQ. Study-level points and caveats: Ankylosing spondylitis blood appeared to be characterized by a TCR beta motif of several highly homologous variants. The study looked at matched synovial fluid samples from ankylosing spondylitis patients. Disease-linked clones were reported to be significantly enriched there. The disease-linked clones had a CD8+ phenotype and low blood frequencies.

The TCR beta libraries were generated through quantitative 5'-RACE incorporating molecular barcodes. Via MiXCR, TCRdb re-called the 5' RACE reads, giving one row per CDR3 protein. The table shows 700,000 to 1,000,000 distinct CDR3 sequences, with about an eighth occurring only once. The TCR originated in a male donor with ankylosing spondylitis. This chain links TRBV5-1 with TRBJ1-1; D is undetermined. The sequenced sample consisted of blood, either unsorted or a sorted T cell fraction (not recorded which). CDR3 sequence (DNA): TGCGCCAGCAGCTTGGATTCTGAAGCTGAAGCTTTCTTT. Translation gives CASSLDSEAEAFF.